The following is a TCR beta chain sequence with its context. What it binds is unknown. Donors uniformly comprised healthy Caucasians. The data originate from a study of identical twins. Regarding the study as a whole: While abundant cord blood beta clonotypes carried fewer insertions, memory repertoires showed no such pattern. With beta out-of-frame sequences, excess sharing by twins was weaker.

Germline V gene data show CDR1 as SGHVS and CDR2 as FQNEAQ. V lost 5 bases, J lost 5 bases, and 13 bases lay in between. CDR3 length: 14 residues. Through template switching, a universal primer site was introduced, and the cDNA contained unique molecular identifiers. TCRdb recomputed calls from the 5' RACE reads with MiXCR, one row per CDR3 protein. The table records about 890,000 distinct CDR3 sequences, around an eighth of them present only once. The data were also submitted as part of a second study, on yellow fever vaccine responses in identical twins.

The chain couples TRBV7-8 to TRBJ2-1, with unresolved D. This clonotype was obtained from a woman aged 18-29 years in good health. Material for sequencing was PBMCs. The CDR3 reads CASSIEDGHNEQFF. The CDR3 region has the DNA TGTGCCAGCAGCATAGAGGACGGTCACAATGAGCAGTTCTTC.